The 14 T cell receptor beta chains in this list originate from one sample, sequenced in a study of neoadjuvant anti-PD-1 for oral cavity cancer. The protocol was immunoSEQ multiplex PCR, while the TCRdb copy is restricted to in-frame clones and leaves out a portion. The sample carries 30,000 to 35,000 clones, 85% to 90% recorded once. The specimen comprised PBMCs, sampled before nivolumab (anti-PD-1) treatment. The receptor source for this set is a person aged 35-79 years with oral cavity squamous cell carcinoma.

This rearrangement joins TRBV7-2 to TRBJ1-5, with D possibly being TRBD1 (5 bases). V lost 4 bases and J 0 bases, leaving 10 bases between the germline ends. This CDR3 is built from 15 residues. Germline CDR1 reads SGHTA; CDR2 reads FQGNSA. The CDR3 nucleotides read TGTGCCAGCAGCTCGGGGACGGATAGCAATCAGCCCCAGCATTTT. It specifies CASSSGTDSNQPQHF.

The rearrangement uses TRBV7-4 and TRBJ1-5; D is undetermined. Trimming cost V 5 bases and J 7 bases, with 18 bases left between them. Germline V gene lookup returns CDR1 SGHVT and CDR2 SQSDAQ. This CDR3 spans 15 amino acids. The CDR3 region has the DNA TGTGCCAGCAGCCCCAAGCCGGTAAAGACGCAGCCCCAGCATTTT. Translated: CASSPKPVKTQPQHF.

The chain has TRBV25-1 and TRBJ1-2; D remains ambiguous. The CDR3 consists of 11 residues. Germline V lookup: CDR1 MGHDK, CDR2 SYGVNS. V lost 4 bases and J 4 bases, leaving 4 bases between the germline ends. CDR3 in amino acids: CASSGSYGYTF. The CDR3 bases are TGTGCCAGCAGTGGGAGCTATGGCTACACCTTC.

Judged by abundance, this clone is medium-sized (0.01 to 0.1%). J is TRBJ1-2 and V is TRBV5-8; 9 bases fit TRBD1. The J segment lost 5 bases and the V segment lost 0 bases, leaving 11 bases of the junction unmatched. This CDR3 has 17 amino acids. Germline CDR1 reads SGHTS; CDR2 reads YDEGEE. The CDR3 nucleotides read TGTGCCAGCAGCTTGGTCGGAACGGGACAGGGAGAGTATGGCTACACCTTC. Translation: CASSLVGTGQGEYGYTF.

The chain links TRBV15 to TRBJ2-1; D not resolved. This CDR3 contains 13 residues. Trimming cost V 0 bases and J 12 bases, with 12 bases left between them. Germline V gene sequence: CDR1 LNHNV, CDR2 YYDKDF (reference sequence). CDR3 sequence reads: CATSRDRAWRQFF. The CDR3 DNA follows: TGTGCCACCAGCAGAGATAGGGCCTGGAGGCAGTTCTTC. Supplemented by reference TRBV15 and TRBJ2-1, the full variable domain reads DAMVIQNPRYQVTQFGKPVTLSCSQTLNHNVMYWYQQKSSQAPKLLFHYYDKDFNNEADTPDNFQSRRPNTSFCFLDIRSPGLGDTAMYLCATSRDRAWRQFFGPGTRLTVL.

V and J are TRBV6-5 and TRBJ1-3; D is uncertain. Deletions cut 7 bases from V and 0 bases from J, with 7 bases between. CDR3 length: 13 amino acids. Per the germline V gene, CDR1 is MNHEY and CDR2 is SVGAGI. The CDR3 is CASTSSSGNTIYF. The CDR3 coding sequence is TGTGCCAGCACCTCAAGCTCTGGAAACACCATATATTTT.

The chain recombines TRBV27 with TRBJ2-3; D not certain. Per germline, CDR1 MNHEY and CDR2 SMNVEV (reference sequence). This CDR3 region has 13 residues. V lost 5 bases and J 5 bases, leaving 11 bases between the germline ends. DNA for the CDR3: TGTGCCAGCAGTCCGACGTGGGGAGATACGCAGTATTTT. Translating gives CASSPTWGDTQYF.

In DNA form, the CDR3 reads TGTGCCAGCAGTTTATCCGGGGGGACTGAAGCTTTCTTT. Protein product: CASSLSGGTEAFF. The chain joins TRBV27 to TRBJ1-1; TRBD1 might be the D (5 bases). The germline V and J ends were trimmed by 0 bases and 5 bases, with 7 bases remaining between them. The CDR3 is 13 amino acids. Germline CDR1 MNHEY, CDR2 SMNVEV (reference sequence).

The chain couples TRBV21-1 to TRBJ2-2; the table's TRBD1 call for D was not verified on the DNA. TRBV21-1 is recorded as a pseudogene. There are 17 residues in the CDR3. The CDR3 DNA follows: TGTGCCAGCAGCAAAGACCCCGGGACAGGGGTCACCGGGGAGCTGTTTTTT. Translation gives CASSKDPGTGVTGELFF.

The chain is built from TRBV5-5 and TRBJ2-7; D is perhaps TRBD2 (5 bases). V was pared by 0 bases and J by 2 bases, with 15 bases between. Looked up from germline, CDR1 is SGHKS and CDR2 is YYEKEE (reference sequence). CDR3 length equals 16 residues. The CDR3 DNA reads TGTGCCAGCAGCTTGGTTGGCGGGCTCCCAACCTACGAGCAGTACTTC. Protein sequence: CASSLVGGLPTYEQYF.

The V call is TRBV7-9, the J call TRBJ2-1; perhaps TRBD2 as D (6 bases). Germline-derived CDR1 and CDR2 are SEHNR and FQNEAQ (reference sequence). Trimming stripped 5 bases from V and 4 bases from J, with 12 bases between. CDR3 length: 14 amino acids. CDR3 sequence reads: CASSASGGYNEQFF. The CDR3 nucleotides are TGTGCCAGCAGCGCTAGTGGGGGGTACAATGAGCAGTTCTTC.

This chain joins TRBV5-4 and TRBJ2-3; D uncertain. CDR1 is SGHNT, CDR2 YYREEE, per germline (reference sequence). V lost 0 bases and J lost 11, with 10 bases in between. CDR3 length: 12 residues. This chain's CDR3 is CASSLVTQKQYF. DNA for the CDR3: TGTGCCAGCAGCTTGGTAACGCAGAAGCAGTATTTT.

As regards this clone: A junction boundary mismatches the germline segment, possibly from a read error. The chain has TRBV4-2 and TRBJ2-7; D may be TRBD1 (6 bases). The CDR3 runs to 12 residues. Germline V gives CDR1 LGHNA, CDR2 YNFKEQ. DNA for the CDR3: TGTGCCAGCAGCCAAGATGTGGGGGCTCGGAACTTC. Its translation: CASSQDVGARNF.

This chain links TRBV9 with TRBJ1-2; no clear D. CDR3 length: 16 residues. V was clipped by 0 bases and J by 3 bases, with 15 bases between them. Germline values: CDR1 SGDLS, CDR2 YYNGEE. The CDR3 sequence is CASSVAGVAGYYGYTF. CDR3 DNA: TGTGCCAGCAGCGTAGCGGGAGTAGCGGGGTACTATGGCTACACCTTC.